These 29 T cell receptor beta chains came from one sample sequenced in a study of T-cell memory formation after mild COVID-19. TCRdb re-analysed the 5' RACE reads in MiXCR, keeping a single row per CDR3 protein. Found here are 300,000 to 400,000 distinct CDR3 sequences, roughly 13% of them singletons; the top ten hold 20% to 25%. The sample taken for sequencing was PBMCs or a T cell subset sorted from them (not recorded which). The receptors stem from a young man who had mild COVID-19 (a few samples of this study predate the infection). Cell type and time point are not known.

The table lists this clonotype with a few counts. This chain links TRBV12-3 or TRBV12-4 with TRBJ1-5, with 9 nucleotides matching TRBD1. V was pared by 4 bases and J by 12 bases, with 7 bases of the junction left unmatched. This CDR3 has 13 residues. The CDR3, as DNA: TGTGCCAGCAGTTCGCAACAGGGGGCACTCCAGCATTTT. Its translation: CASSSQQGALQHF.

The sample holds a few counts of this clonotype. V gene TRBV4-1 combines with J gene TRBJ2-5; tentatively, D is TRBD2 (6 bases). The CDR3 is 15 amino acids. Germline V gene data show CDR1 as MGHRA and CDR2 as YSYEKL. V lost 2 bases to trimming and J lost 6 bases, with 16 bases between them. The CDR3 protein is CASSQTGTAGQTQYF. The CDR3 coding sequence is TGCGCCAGCAGCCAAACCGGGACTGCGGGGCAGACCCAGTACTTC.

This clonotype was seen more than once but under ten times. The CDR3 nucleotides read TGTGCCAGCAGAGAAAAGGCAAGTTACCTTACTGAAGCTTTCTTT. Translating gives CASREKASYLTEAFF. The chain employs TRBV2 and TRBJ1-1; unclear D gene. CDR1 and CDR2 (germline): SNHLY, FYNNEI. There are 15 residues in the CDR3. The V end lost 6 bases, the J end lost 5 bases, and 19 bases lay between the germline ends.

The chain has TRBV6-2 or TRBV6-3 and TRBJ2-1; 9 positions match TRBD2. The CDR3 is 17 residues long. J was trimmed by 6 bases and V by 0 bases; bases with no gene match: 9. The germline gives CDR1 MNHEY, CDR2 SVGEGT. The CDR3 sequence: CASSYSLYGGGVNEQFF. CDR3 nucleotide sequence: TGTGCCAGCAGTTACTCGCTATATGGCGGGGGGGTCAATGAGCAGTTCTTC.

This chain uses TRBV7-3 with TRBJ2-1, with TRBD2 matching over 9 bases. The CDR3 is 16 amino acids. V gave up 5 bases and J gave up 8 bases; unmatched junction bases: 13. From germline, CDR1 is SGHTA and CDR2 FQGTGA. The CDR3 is CASSPLLAGGPHEQFF. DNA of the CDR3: TGTGCCAGCAGCCCCCTCCTCGCGGGGGGGCCGCATGAGCAGTTCTTC.

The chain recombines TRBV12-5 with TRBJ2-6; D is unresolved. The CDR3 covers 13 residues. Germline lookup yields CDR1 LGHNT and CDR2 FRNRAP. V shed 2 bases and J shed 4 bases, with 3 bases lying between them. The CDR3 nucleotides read TGTGCTAGTGGTTTGATAGGGGCCAACGTCCTGACTTTC. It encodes CASGLIGANVLTF.

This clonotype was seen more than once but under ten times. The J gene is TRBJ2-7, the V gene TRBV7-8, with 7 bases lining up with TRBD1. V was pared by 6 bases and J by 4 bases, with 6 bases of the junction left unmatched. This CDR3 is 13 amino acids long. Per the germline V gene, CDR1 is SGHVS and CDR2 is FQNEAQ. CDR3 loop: CASSVDRVYEQYV. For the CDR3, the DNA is TGTGCCAGCAGTGTCGACAGGGTATACGAGCAGTACGTC.

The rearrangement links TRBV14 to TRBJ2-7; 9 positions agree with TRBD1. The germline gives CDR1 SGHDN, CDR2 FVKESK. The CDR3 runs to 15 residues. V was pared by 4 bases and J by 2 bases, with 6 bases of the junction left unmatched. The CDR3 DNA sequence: TGTGCCAGCAGCCCCCACGGGACAGGGCCCTACGAGCAGTACTTC. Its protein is CASSPHGTGPYEQYF.

The CDR3 bases are TGTGCCACCAGCGGGGGGCTCGCAGATACGCAGTATTTT. This encodes CATSGGLADTQYF. This chain joins TRBV24-1 and TRBJ2-3; maybe TRBD2 (7 bases). Trimming took off 7 bases at V and 4 bases at J, with 11 bases between the two ends. The CDR3 length is 13 residues. Germline V lookup: CDR1 KGHDR, CDR2 SFDVKD.

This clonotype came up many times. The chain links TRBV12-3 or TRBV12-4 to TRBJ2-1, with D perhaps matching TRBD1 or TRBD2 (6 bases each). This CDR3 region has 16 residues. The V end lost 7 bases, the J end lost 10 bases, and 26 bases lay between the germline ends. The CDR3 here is CASTDSGAPHEGEQFF. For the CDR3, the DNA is TGTGCCAGCACCGATTCGGGGGCCCCACATGAAGGCGAGCAGTTCTTC.

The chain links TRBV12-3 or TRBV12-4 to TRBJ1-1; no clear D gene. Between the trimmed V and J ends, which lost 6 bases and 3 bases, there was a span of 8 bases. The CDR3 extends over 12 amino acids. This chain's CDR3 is CASRPGHTEAFF. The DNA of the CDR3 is TGTGCCAGCAGACCCGGGCACACTGAAGCTTTCTTT.

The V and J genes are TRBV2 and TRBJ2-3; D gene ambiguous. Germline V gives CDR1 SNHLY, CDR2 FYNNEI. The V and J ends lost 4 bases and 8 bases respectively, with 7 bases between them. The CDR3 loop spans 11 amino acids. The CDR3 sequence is CASSVGFTQYF. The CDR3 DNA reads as TGTGCCAGCAGTGTTGGGTTTACGCAGTATTTT.

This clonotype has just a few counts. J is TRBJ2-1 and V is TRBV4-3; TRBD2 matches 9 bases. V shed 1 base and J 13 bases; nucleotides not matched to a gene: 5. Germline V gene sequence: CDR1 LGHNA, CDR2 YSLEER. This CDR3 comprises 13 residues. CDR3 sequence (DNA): TGCGCCAGCAGCCAAGTAGCGGGGGCCCTTCAGTTCTTC. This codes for CASSQVAGALQFF.

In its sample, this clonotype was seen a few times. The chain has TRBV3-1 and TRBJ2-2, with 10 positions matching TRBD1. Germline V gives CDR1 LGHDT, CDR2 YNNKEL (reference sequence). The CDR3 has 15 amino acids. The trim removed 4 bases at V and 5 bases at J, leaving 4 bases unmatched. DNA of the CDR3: TGTGCCAGCAGCCGGACAGGGGGAAGAACCGGGGAGCTGTTTTTT. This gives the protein CASSRTGGRTGELFF.

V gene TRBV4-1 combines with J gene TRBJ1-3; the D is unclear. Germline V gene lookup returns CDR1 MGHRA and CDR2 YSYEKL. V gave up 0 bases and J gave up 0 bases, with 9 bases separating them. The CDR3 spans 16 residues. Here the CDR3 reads CASSQEPQVSGNTIYF. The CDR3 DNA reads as TGCGCCAGCAGCCAAGAGCCCCAGGTCTCTGGAAACACCATATATTTT.

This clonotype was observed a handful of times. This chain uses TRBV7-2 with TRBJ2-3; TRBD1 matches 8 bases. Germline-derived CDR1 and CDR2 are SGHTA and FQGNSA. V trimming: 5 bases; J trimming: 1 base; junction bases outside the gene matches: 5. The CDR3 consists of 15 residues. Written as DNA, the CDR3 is TGTGCCAGCAGCCCCCAGGGACAGGGCACAGATACGCAGTATTTT. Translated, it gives CASSPQGQGTDTQYF.

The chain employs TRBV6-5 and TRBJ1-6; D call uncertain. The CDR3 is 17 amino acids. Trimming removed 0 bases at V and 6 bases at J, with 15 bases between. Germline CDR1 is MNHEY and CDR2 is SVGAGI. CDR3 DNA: TGTGCCAGCAGTTACTCGGGGAACCAAGGGATTAATTCACCCCTCCACTTT. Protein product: CASSYSGNQGINSPLHF.

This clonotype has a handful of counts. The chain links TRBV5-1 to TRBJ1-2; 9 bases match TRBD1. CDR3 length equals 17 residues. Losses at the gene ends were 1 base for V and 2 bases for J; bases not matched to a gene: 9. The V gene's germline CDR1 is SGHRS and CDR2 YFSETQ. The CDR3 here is CASSLKGWTGENYGYTF. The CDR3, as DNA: TGCGCCAGCAGCTTGAAGGGGTGGACAGGGGAGAACTATGGCTACACCTTC.

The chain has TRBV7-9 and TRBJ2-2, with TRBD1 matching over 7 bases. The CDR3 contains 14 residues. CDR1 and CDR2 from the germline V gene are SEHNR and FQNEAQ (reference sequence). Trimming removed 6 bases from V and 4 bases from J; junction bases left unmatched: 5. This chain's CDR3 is CASSRDRATGELFF. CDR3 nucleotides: TGTGCCAGCAGTCGCGACAGGGCCACCGGGGAGCTGTTTTTT.

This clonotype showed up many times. In DNA, the CDR3 is TGCGCCAGCAGCTTGACTGCTAGCGGGGAACCAACAGATACGCAGTATTTT. Protein sequence: CASSLTASGEPTDTQYF. J is TRBJ2-3 and V is TRBV5-1; TRBD2 agrees at 9 bases. With 1 base clipped from V and 3 bases from J, the junction kept 9 bases outside the gene matches. Germline lookup yields CDR1 SGHRS and CDR2 YFSETQ. This CDR3 contains 17 residues.

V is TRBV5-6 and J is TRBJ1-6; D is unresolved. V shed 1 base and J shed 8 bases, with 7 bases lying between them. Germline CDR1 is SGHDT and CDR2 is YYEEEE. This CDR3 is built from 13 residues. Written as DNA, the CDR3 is TGTGCCAGCAGCTTGTGGCTTGATTCACCCCTCCACTTT. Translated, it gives CASSLWLDSPLHF.

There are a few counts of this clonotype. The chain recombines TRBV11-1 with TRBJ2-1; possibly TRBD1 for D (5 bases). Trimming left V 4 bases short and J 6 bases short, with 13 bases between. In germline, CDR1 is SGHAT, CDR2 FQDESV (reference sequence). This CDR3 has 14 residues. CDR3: CASSYTGYGNEQFF. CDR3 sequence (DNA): TGTGCCAGCAGCTATACAGGTTACGGCAATGAGCAGTTCTTC.

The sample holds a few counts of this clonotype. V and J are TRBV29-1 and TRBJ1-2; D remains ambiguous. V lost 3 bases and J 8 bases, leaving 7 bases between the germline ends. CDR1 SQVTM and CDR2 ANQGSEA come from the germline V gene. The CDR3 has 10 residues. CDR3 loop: CSVDGGGYTF. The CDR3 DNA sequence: TGCAGCGTTGACGGAGGGGGCTACACCTTC.

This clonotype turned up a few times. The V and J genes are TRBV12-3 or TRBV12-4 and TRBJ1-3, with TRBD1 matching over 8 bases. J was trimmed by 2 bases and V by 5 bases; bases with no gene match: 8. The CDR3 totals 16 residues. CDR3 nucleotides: TGTGCCAGCAGTCCCACAGGGGGGGGGACTGGAAACACCATATATTTT. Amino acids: CASSPTGGGTGNTIYF.

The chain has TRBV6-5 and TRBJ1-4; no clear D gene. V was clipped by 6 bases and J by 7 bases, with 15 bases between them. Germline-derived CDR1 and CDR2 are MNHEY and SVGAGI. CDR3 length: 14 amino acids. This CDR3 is CASRGPGIAEKLFF. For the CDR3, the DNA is TGTGCCAGCAGGGGTCCCGGGATAGCTGAAAAACTGTTTTTT.

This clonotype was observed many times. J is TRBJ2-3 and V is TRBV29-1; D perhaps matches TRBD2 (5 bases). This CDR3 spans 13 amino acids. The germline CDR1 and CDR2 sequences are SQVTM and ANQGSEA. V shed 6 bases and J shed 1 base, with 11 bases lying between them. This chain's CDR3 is CSVERSGTDTQYF. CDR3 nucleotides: TGCAGCGTCGAGCGGAGCGGCACAGATACGCAGTATTTT.

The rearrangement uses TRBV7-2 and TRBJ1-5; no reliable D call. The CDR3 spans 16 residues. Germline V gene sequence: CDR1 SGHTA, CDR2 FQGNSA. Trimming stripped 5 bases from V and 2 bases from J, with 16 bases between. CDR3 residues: CASSRNSERGNQPQHF. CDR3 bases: TGTGCCAGCAGCCGCAATAGCGAACGAGGCAATCAGCCCCAGCATTTT.

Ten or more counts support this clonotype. This CDR3 is CASSSQGGTGELFF. In DNA, the CDR3 is TGTGCCAGCAGTTCTCAGGGAGGCACCGGGGAGCTGTTTTTT. The V and J genes are TRBV12-3 or TRBV12-4 and TRBJ2-2; possibly TRBD2 for D (6 bases). Trimming removed 4 bases from V and 4 bases from J, with 10 bases in between. The CDR3 is 14 residues long.

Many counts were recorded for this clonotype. CDR3 DNA sequence: TGTGCCAGTAGTATAGATCGAAGGTGGACTGAAGCTTTCTTT. It codes for CASSIDRRWTEAFF. The chain combines TRBV19 with TRBJ1-1; D unclear. The V gene lost 0 bases and the J gene lost 5 bases, with 10 bases spanning the gap. The CDR3 is 14 amino acids. Germline-derived CDR1 and CDR2 are LNHDA and SQIVND (reference sequence). The full variable domain, its missing parts supplied by reference TRBV19 and TRBJ1-1, is DGGITQSPKYLFRKEGQNVTLSCEQNLNHDAMYWYRQDPGQGLRLIYYSQIVNDFQKGDIAEGYSVSREKKESFPLTVTSAQKNPTAFYLCASSIDRRWTEAFFGQGTRLTVV.